Described below is a single T cell receptor beta chain sequence and its context. Per the authors' pipeline: It was from reference gene primer amplification that nucleated cell counts were estimated. Repertoires were generated with immunoSEQ multiplex PCR, while TCRdb's copy carries only in-frame clones and drops some. The DNA gave D and trimming, while V, J and clone size come from that table. The sample comprises about 360,000 clones, 80% to 90% of which are singletons, and 1.3% rests with the top ten. Cohorts were determined from participant-reported clinical history. This specimen comes from a study of blood T cell repertoires in COVID-19. Study-wide background: Samples came from the United States, Italy and Spain, spanning acute and convalescent COVID-19. Sample material is recorded as cDNA or gDNA derived from T cells, B-cell-depleted T cells, or PBMCs.

V lost 6 bases to trimming and J lost 2 bases; unmatched junction nucleotides: 4. CDR3 length: 14 amino acids. Germline CDR1 SNHLY, CDR2 FYNNEI. The rearrangement joins TRBV2 to TRBJ2-7; 10 positions agree with TRBD1. This clonotype originated in a man aged 25-45 years who had recovered from COVID-19. Sequencing input: PBMCs or T cells enriched from blood (not recorded which). The CDR3 DNA sequence: TGTGCCAGCAGAGACGGGACAGGGGCCTACGAGCAGTACTTC. Protein: CASRDGTGAYEQYF.